One sample yielded the 13 T cell receptor beta chains listed below, sequenced in a study of T cell repertoires in cytomegalovirus infection. TCRdb recomputed calls from the reads with MiXCR, one row per CDR3 protein. The data contain some 100,000 distinct CDR3 sequences, around a quarter of them singletons. Specimen: CD8+ T cells from PBMCs. These receptors were taken from a human donor in good health (CMV status not recorded). Some clones in this sample may be carry-over from other donors' samples.

This clonotype was detected ten times or more. The chain has TRBV6-5 and TRBJ2-7, with D possibly matching TRBD1 (5 bases). Germline CDR1 is MNHEY and CDR2 is SVGAGI. Trimming cost V 2 bases and J 0 bases, with 11 bases left between them. The length of the CDR3 is 15 residues. In DNA form, the CDR3 reads TGTGCCAGCAGTTACAAGGTGGGGCCCTCCTACGAGCAGTACTTC. Residues: CASSYKVGPSYEQYF.

The chain has TRBV29-1 and TRBJ2-7; D gene unclear. The germline gives CDR1 SQVTM, CDR2 ANQGSEA. This CDR3 has 12 amino acids. The ends were cut back, 0 bases at V and 0 bases at J, with 3 bases in the middle. The DNA of the CDR3 is TGCAGCGTTGAAGACGACTCCTACGAGCAGTACTTC. It specifies CSVEDDSYEQYF.

The chain uses TRBV7-2 and TRBJ2-4; D assignment may be TRBD1 or TRBD2 (6 bases each). Germline CDR1 and CDR2: SGHTA and FQGNSA. CDR3 size: 15 residues. Trimming cost V 1 base and J 2 bases, with 9 bases left between them. The CDR3 spells CASSLGGATKNIQYF. CDR3 nucleotides: TGTGCCAGCAGCTTAGGGGGGGCCACCAAAAACATTCAGTACTTC.

The rearrangement links TRBV7-9 to TRBJ2-1; unclear D gene. Trimming removed 1 base at V and 9 bases at J, with 10 bases between. The CDR3 is 13 residues long. In germline, CDR1 is SEHNR, CDR2 FQNEAQ (reference sequence). The DNA for the CDR3 is TGTGCCAGCAGCTTAGTTAACCAACCTGAGCAGTTCTTC. It yields the protein CASSLVNQPEQFF.

V is TRBV7-9 and J is TRBJ2-2; D call uncertain. V lost 3 bases to trimming and J lost 0 bases, with 11 bases between them. From germline, CDR1 is SEHNR and CDR2 FQNEAQ (reference sequence). The CDR3 is 16 residues long. This CDR3 is CASSFWGTANTGELFF. For the CDR3, the DNA is TGTGCCAGCAGCTTTTGGGGAACCGCGAACACCGGGGAGCTGTTTTTT.

At least ten counts were recorded for this clonotype. This rearrangement joins TRBV28 to TRBJ2-4; possibly TRBD1 or TRBD2 for D (5 bases each). Germline CDR1 is MDHEN and CDR2 is SYDVKM. The V and J ends lost 7 bases and 0 bases respectively, with 13 bases between them. The CDR3 totals 15 residues. CDR3 coding DNA: TGTGCCAGCAACCCCGCCGGGGCAGCCAAAAACATTCAGTACTTC. This encodes CASNPAGAAKNIQYF.

V and J are TRBV7-4 and TRBJ2-7; weak D call: TRBD1 (7 bases). The CDR3 is made up of 16 amino acids. Between the trimmed V and J ends, which lost 0 bases and 6 bases, there was a span of 18 bases. CDR1 SGHVT and CDR2 SQSDAQ come from the germline V gene. CDR3 amino acids: CASSLAPVEGAVEQYF. CDR3 DNA: TGTGCCAGCAGCTTAGCCCCTGTGGAGGGGGCGGTCGAGCAGTACTTC.

At least ten counts were recorded for this clonotype. The chain has TRBV7-6 and TRBJ2-1, with 10 bases identical to TRBD2. The CDR3 spans 14 residues. Losses at the gene ends were 3 bases for V and 10 bases for J; bases not matched to a gene: 6. From germline, CDR1 is SGHVS and CDR2 FNYEAQ. The CDR3 DNA reads TGTGCCAGCAGCTTGAGCGGGGGGGCGGGGGAGCAGTTCTTC. Translation gives CASSLSGGAGEQFF.

This clonotype has at least ten counts. This chain connects TRBV7-9 to TRBJ2-5; TRBD2 is a possible D gene (6 bases). V dropped 5 bases and J dropped 0 bases, with 19 bases sitting between them. The CDR3 contains 17 residues. Germline CDR1 SEHNR, CDR2 FQNEAQ (reference sequence). This chain's CDR3 is CASSRKPGLGDQETQYF. CDR3 in DNA: TGTGCCAGCAGCCGTAAACCGGGACTCGGGGACCAAGAGACCCAGTACTTC.

Notes on this clonotype: A much larger clone differs from this one at a single base, so this may be a read error. J is TRBJ1-2 and V is TRBV19; 10 bases align to TRBD1. J was trimmed by 4 bases and V by 7 bases; bases with no gene match: 9. In germline, CDR1 is LNHDA, CDR2 SQIVND (reference sequence). This CDR3 is built from 15 residues. The CDR3, as DNA: TGTGCCAGTATCAAAGTCCGGGACAGGGGCTATGGCTACACCTTC. The encoded protein is CASIKVRDRGYGYTF.

A few counts support this clonotype. The genes are TRBV6-5 and TRBJ2-2; TRBD2 matches 13 bases. This CDR3 is 19 amino acids long. Unmatched junction bases numbered 11, after V lost 0 bases and J lost 7 bases. The V gene's germline CDR1 is MNHEY and CDR2 SVGAGI. The CDR3: CASSYSLGTSGIRSGELFF. In DNA form, the CDR3 reads TGTGCCAGCAGTTACTCCCTTGGGACTAGCGGGATCAGGAGCGGGGAGCTGTTTTTT.

The chain joins TRBV27 to TRBJ2-1; D gene ambiguous. In germline, CDR1 is MNHEY, CDR2 SMNVEV (reference sequence). The CDR3 contains 13 residues. Trimming cost V 7 bases and J 5 bases, with 12 bases left between them. CDR3 bases: TGTGCCAGCAATCTAGGCCCCCACAATGAGCAGTTCTTC. Translated: CASNLGPHNEQFF.

The chain links TRBV4-2 to TRBJ2-3; TRBD2 aligns across 7 bases. This CDR3 contains 18 residues. Germline lookup yields CDR1 LGHNA and CDR2 YNFKEQ. With V trimmed by 3 bases and J by 2 bases, 14 bases remained unmatched. DNA of the CDR3: TGTGCCAGCAGCCAGGATACCCTAATGCGGGGGTACACAGATACGCAGTATTTT. Amino acid sequence: CASSQDTLMRGYTDTQYF.